This T cell receptor beta chain emerged from a study of regulatory T cells in long-lasting Graves disease. Construction of the TCR beta libraries employed iRepertoire HTBI primers in conjunction with Arm-PCR of CDR3 regions. TCRdb called the multiplex PCR reads again in MiXCR, with one record for every CDR3 protein. The repertoire holds 600,000 to 850,000 distinct CDR3 sequences, with approximately 31% as singletons. The time point is: persistent/refractory GD, antithyroid drugs over 5 years with positive TRAb. Researchers made the TCR library from RNA that was extracted from PBMCs. A peripheral blood sample, around 8.5 milliliters in volume, was drawn into EDTA tubes. Study-level results: Less diverse TCR repertoires were seen in persistent Graves' patients than in newly diagnosed ones. Accuracy might have suffered from few samples.

The CDR3 has 15 residues. With 4 bases clipped from V and 3 bases from J, the junction kept 7 bases outside the gene matches. Looked up from germline, CDR1 is LNHDA and CDR2 is SQIVND (reference sequence). About this clonotype itself: Its antigen remains unidentified.

This sample comprised peripheral blood mononuclear cells (PBMCs), obtained when the disease was refractory, from a patient treated with antithyroid drugs. The chain carries TRBV19 and TRBJ1-2, with TRBD1 matching over 8 bases. The source of this sequence is a female donor with Graves disease. Here the CDR3 reads CASSNTLGQDYGYTF. The CDR3 coding sequence is TGTGCCAGTAGTAACACGTTGGGACAGGACTATGGCTACACCTTC.